This T cell receptor beta chain came from a study of monozygotic twins with inflammatory bowel disease. Study-level results: Diversity of TCRbeta measured by inverse Simpson was lower in IBD patients than in healthy co-twins.

The CDR3 totals 16 residues. Germline V gives CDR1 SGHVS, CDR2 FQNEAQ. To note about this clonotype: Its antigen is unidentified.

Isolation of total RNA was performed on whole blood, with no prior T cell sorting. The template switching step added UMIs that contained a 6-nucleotide sample barcode. For each CDR3 protein, TCRdb gives one entry from its re-call of the 5' RACE reads, without DNA. This sample's table has 300,000 to 350,000 distinct CDR3 sequences. The sequencing sample was made of blood. The chain uses TRBV7-8 and TRBJ2-7; the D call from TCRdb, TRBD2, cannot be confirmed without DNA. The sequence was collected from a human donor with ulcerative colitis or Crohn's disease, or a healthy co-twin of an affected twin (not recorded which). The CDR3 reads CASSLSWDGSRYEQYF. Full variable domain (missing parts from reference TRBV7-8 and TRBJ2-7): GAGVSQSPRYKVAKRGQDVALRCDPISGHVSLFWYQQALGQGPEFLTYFQNEAQLDKSGLPSDRFFAERPEGSVSTLKIQRTQQEDSAVYLCASSLSWDGSRYEQYFGPGTRLTVT.